This TCR beta chain was recorded in a study of blood T cell repertoires in COVID-19. Background on the study: Spain, Italy and the United States supplied samples that represented acute and convalescent COVID-19. Sources were T cells, B-cell-depleted T cells, or PBMCs; the material itself was cDNA or gDNA.

Study processing details: Estimation of nucleated cell counts was performed using reference gene primer amplification. TCRdb's copy holds only in-frame clones and misses some; the assay was immunoSEQ multiplex PCR. That table furnishes V, J and clone size, whereas the DNA furnished D and trimming. The sample records 250,000 to 300,000 clones, roughly 84% being singletons. The length of the CDR3 is 14 residues. V was clipped by 6 bases and J by 5 bases, with 17 bases between them. Germline assignment: CDR1 MDHEN and CDR2 SYDVKM. This TCR was recovered from a woman younger than 35 with acute or convalescent COVID-19. The chain is built from TRBV28 and TRBJ2-7; perhaps TRBD2 as D (5 bases). The sequenced material came from peripheral blood. Here the CDR3 reads CASSRSGLYDEQYF. The CDR3 DNA reads TGTGCCAGCAGCCGGTCGGGGTTATACGACGAGCAGTACTTC.